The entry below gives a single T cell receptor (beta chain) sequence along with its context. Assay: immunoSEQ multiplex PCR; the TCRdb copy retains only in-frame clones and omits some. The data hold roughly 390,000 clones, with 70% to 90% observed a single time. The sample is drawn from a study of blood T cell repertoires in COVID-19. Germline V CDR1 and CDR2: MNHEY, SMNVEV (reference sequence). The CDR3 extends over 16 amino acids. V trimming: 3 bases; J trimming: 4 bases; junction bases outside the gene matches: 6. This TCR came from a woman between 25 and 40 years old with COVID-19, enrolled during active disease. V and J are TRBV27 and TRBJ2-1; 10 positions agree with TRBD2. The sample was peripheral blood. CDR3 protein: CASSFWTSGNYNEQFF. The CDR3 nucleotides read TGTGCCAGCAGTTTCTGGACTAGCGGTAATTACAATGAGCAGTTCTTC.